This T cell receptor (beta chain) stems from a study of vaccination and CD4 T cells after COVID-19. As for the study in general: Drawing of post-COVID samples took place a median roughly 97 days after diagnosis (range 35 to 161). Overlapping spike peptides of SARS-CoV-2, HCoV-NL63, HCoV-OC43 and HCoV-229E were used, and cells were stimulated with them.

To note about this clonotype: The antigen remains unidentified.

Treatment meaning: approximately nine-day PBMC culture with coronavirus spike peptide pools or control peptides (ViraFEST assay). Researchers used the Oncomine TCR Beta short-read assay to sequence DNA from cultured CD4+ T cells. The source of extracted genomic DNA was cultured CD4+ T cells. MiXCR, applied by TCRdb to the PCR reads, yields one record per CDR3 protein. The table has 15,000 or so distinct CDR3 sequences, approximately 70% seen once. Germline V lookup: CDR1 GTSNPN, CDR2 SVGIG (reference sequence). Trimming removed 2 bases at V and 1 base at J, with 8 bases between. The CDR3 sequence is 13 residues long.

Sequencing was carried out using CD4+ T cells from blood, cultured in vitro. This rearrangement joins TRBV30 to TRBJ1-1; D is undetermined. The clonotype originates from a human donor who had recovered from COVID-19. The CDR3 DNA follows: TGTGCCTGGAGTAATTACGGGAACACTGAAGCTTTCTTT. Translating it yields CAWSNYGNTEAFF.